What follows are 28 T cell receptor beta chains derived from one specimen sequenced in a study of long-term antiretroviral therapy in people with HIV. Sequencing used immunoSEQ v3.0 at survey level. Using immunoSEQ multiplex PCR, the repertoire was profiled, and TCRdb retains in-frame clones only, with some absent. The sample carries roughly 20,000 clones, 76% recorded once. Sample: unsorted PBMCs, taken less than 1.8 years before starting antiretroviral therapy. All receptors come from a woman between 35 and 50 years old with HIV.

V and J are TRBV30 and TRBJ2-2, with 7 bases matching TRBD1. Germline assignment: CDR1 GTSNPN and CDR2 SVGIG (reference sequence). The ends lost 5 bases at V and 6 bases at J; junction bases unmatched: 6. The CDR3 length is 13 residues. The CDR3: CAWGGQRSGELFF. CDR3 bases: TGTGCCTGGGGGGGACAGAGATCCGGGGAGCTGTTTTTT.

The DNA for the CDR3 is TGTGCCAGCAGTAAGAGCTCCGCCGGGGAGCTGTTTTTT. Residues: CASSKSSAGELFF. V usage is TRBV2 and J usage is TRBJ2-2; D is ambiguous. The CDR3 has 13 residues. Trimming left V 5 bases short and J 6 bases short, with 10 bases between. Germline assignment: CDR1 SNHLY and CDR2 FYNNEI.

The chain uses TRBV7-9 and TRBJ2-1, with D maybe TRBD2 (6 bases). There are 15 residues in the CDR3. CDR1 SEHNR and CDR2 FQNEAQ come from the germline V gene (reference sequence). Trimming took off 0 bases at V and 4 bases at J, with 10 bases between the two ends. In DNA, the CDR3 is TGTGCCAGCAGCTTAGCTAGCGGACAATACAATGAGCAGTTCTTC. Its protein product is CASSLASGQYNEQFF.

This clone has only one observation. The chain combines TRBV4-2 with TRBJ1-3; 10 nucleotides line up with TRBD1. V was pared by 0 bases and J by 6 bases, with 8 bases of the junction left unmatched. Germline CDR1 and CDR2: LGHNA and YNFKEQ. The CDR3 runs to 17 residues. The CDR3 sequence: CASSQDPDRGYENTIYF. CDR3 bases: TGTGCCAGCAGCCAAGATCCGGACAGGGGGTATGAAAACACCATATATTTT.

The V call is TRBV6-5, the J call TRBJ2-1; weak D call: TRBD1 (6 bases). V lost 0 bases and J 7 bases, leaving 16 bases between the germline ends. The CDR3 length is 16 residues. Per the germline V gene, CDR1 is MNHEY and CDR2 is SVGAGI. CDR3 sequence reads: CASSYSNRADRNEQFF. In nucleotides, the CDR3 is TGTGCCAGCAGTTACTCGAACAGGGCCGATCGGAATGAGCAGTTCTTC.

The V call is TRBV2, the J call TRBJ1-6; perhaps TRBD1 as D (5 bases). CDR1 is SNHLY, CDR2 FYNNEI, per germline. The CDR3 covers 17 residues. V gave up 6 bases and J gave up 1 base, with 16 bases separating them. The CDR3 DNA reads as TGTGCCAGCAGACTCCCCCCCCAGGGATCCTATAATTCACCCCTCCACTTT. Protein: CASRLPPQGSYNSPLHF.

This sequence joins TRBV4-3 and TRBJ1-6; D remains unclear. Germline V gene sequence: CDR1 LGHNA, CDR2 YSLEER. CDR3 length equals 15 residues. Trimming left V 5 bases short and J 7 bases short, with 15 bases between. This CDR3 reads CASSSDWVTNSPLHF. DNA of the CDR3: TGCGCCAGCAGCTCAGATTGGGTTACCAATTCACCCCTCCACTTT.

The chain joins TRBV29-1 to TRBJ2-2; D is perhaps TRBD2 (6 bases). This CDR3 has 12 amino acids. V was shortened by 6 bases and J by 5 bases, with 10 bases between the two germline ends. Germline V gives CDR1 SQVTM, CDR2 ANQGSEA. The CDR3 region is CSVWEATGELFF. CDR3 sequence (DNA): TGCAGCGTCTGGGAGGCGACCGGGGAGCTGTTTTTT.

This chain links TRBV27 with TRBJ2-1; 9 positions agree with TRBD2. Germline-derived CDR1 and CDR2 are MNHEY and SMNVEV (reference sequence). This CDR3 contains 15 residues. The ends lost 4 bases at V and 3 bases at J; junction bases unmatched: 4. Here the CDR3 DNA reads TGTGCCAGCAGTTATAGCGGGGGCGTCTACAATGAGCAGTTCTTC. Translated: CASSYSGGVYNEQFF.

This clone was counted between two and nine times. The chain carries TRBV25-1 and TRBJ2-7; D is uncertain. The V and J ends lost 0 bases and 7 bases respectively, with 4 bases between them. The CDR3 is 11 amino acids. Germline-derived CDR1 and CDR2 are MGHDK and SYGVNS. CDR3 bases: TGTGCCAGCAGTGAATACGGGGAGCAGTACTTC. It is translated as CASSEYGEQYF.

The V gene is TRBV4-2, the J gene TRBJ2-7; 10 bases map to TRBD1. This CDR3 contains 18 residues. Losses at the gene ends were 4 bases for V and 2 bases for J; bases not matched to a gene: 14. CDR1 and CDR2 (germline): LGHNA, YNFKEQ. The CDR3: CASSLGQGGSGAPYEQYF. The DNA for the CDR3 is TGTGCCAGCAGCCTAGGACAGGGGGGCTCTGGGGCTCCCTACGAGCAGTACTTC.

This clone was found a few times. The rearrangement uses TRBV19 and TRBJ2-2, with D unresolved. Germline V gene lookup returns CDR1 LNHDA and CDR2 SQIVND (reference sequence). V dropped 8 bases and J dropped 4 bases, with 5 bases sitting between them. This CDR3 is built from 11 residues. The CDR3 spells CASGFTGELFF. CDR3 DNA: TGTGCCAGTGGATTCACCGGGGAGCTGTTTTTT.

The chain uses TRBV5-1 and TRBJ2-7, with TRBD1 matching over 8 bases. Germline V lookup: CDR1 SGHRS, CDR2 YFSETQ. V lost 0 bases, J lost 2 bases, and 1 base stayed unmatched. The CDR3 length is 14 residues. The CDR3 region has the DNA TGCGCCAGCAGCTTGGGACAGGGGCCCTACGAGCAGTACTTC. Amino acids: CASSLGQGPYEQYF. Full variable domain (rest looked up from reference TRBV5-1 and TRBJ2-7): KAGVTQTPRYLIKTRGQQVTLSCSPISGHRSVSWYQQTPGQGLQFLFEYFSETQRNKGNFPGRFSGRQFSNSRSEMNVSTLELGDSALYLCASSLGQGPYEQYFGPGTRLTVT.

The J gene is TRBJ2-3, the V gene TRBV5-4, with 9 bases matching TRBD1. Germline V gives CDR1 SGHNT, CDR2 YYREEE (reference sequence). This CDR3 contains 16 residues. The V gene end was trimmed by 4 bases and the J gene end by 0 bases; junction bases not matched to a gene: 6. The CDR3 DNA is TGTGCCAGCAGCCTCCTGGACAGGGGCAGCACAGATACGCAGTATTTT. Its protein product is CASSLLDRGSTDTQYF.

This clone appeared a single time. The rearrangement joins TRBV25-1 to TRBJ2-2; 10 nucleotides agree with TRBD2. The CDR3 has 16 residues. Germline V lookup: CDR1 MGHDK, CDR2 SYGVNS. The trim removed 2 bases at V and 7 bases at J, leaving 7 bases unmatched. The DNA of the CDR3 is TGTGCCAGCAGTGAAATCTTAGCGGGAGGTGTCGGGGAGCTGTTTTTT. Its translation: CASSEILAGGVGELFF.

V usage is TRBV18 and J usage is TRBJ1-4; perhaps TRBD1 as D (5 bases). This CDR3 has 13 amino acids. V dropped 3 bases and J dropped 6 bases, with 8 bases sitting between them. The V gene's germline CDR1 is KGHSH and CDR2 LQKENI. CDR3 sequence (DNA): TGTGCCAGCTCACCGACGACAGATGAAAAACTGTTTTTT. Protein: CASSPTTDEKLFF.

This clone was counted once. The chain employs TRBV6-5 and TRBJ1-2; the D gene is possibly TRBD1 (5 bases). CDR1 and CDR2 from the germline V gene are MNHEY and SVGAGI. Trimming took off 0 bases at V and 3 bases at J, with 11 bases between the two ends. This CDR3 contains 15 residues. CDR3 loop: CASSYSLQGHYGYTF. The CDR3, as DNA: TGTGCCAGCAGTTACTCATTGCAGGGACACTATGGCTACACCTTC.

J is TRBJ2-3 and V is TRBV15; no reliable D call. CDR1 and CDR2 (germline): LNHNV, YYDKDF (reference sequence). The CDR3 spans 14 residues. The V end lost 5 bases, the J end lost 0 bases, and 9 bases lay between the germline ends. The CDR3 spells CATSSARSTDTQYF. CDR3 nucleotides: TGTGCCACCAGCTCGGCGAGGAGCACAGATACGCAGTATTTT.

The J gene is TRBJ2-2, the V gene TRBV10-3; D is ambiguous. Germline CDR1 ENHRY, CDR2 SYGVKD. Trimming took off 4 bases at V and 7 bases at J, with 7 bases between the two ends. This CDR3 spans 12 amino acids. The CDR3 DNA follows: TGTGCCATCAGTGTAATGAACGGGGAGCTGTTTTTT. Protein product: CAISVMNGELFF.

This clone was picked up a small number of times. This sequence joins TRBV6-4 and TRBJ1-2; 9 nucleotides agree with TRBD1. Germline trimming cut 6 bases from V and 6 bases from J; bases unmatched to any gene: 8. This CDR3 comprises 14 residues. From germline, CDR1 is MRHNA and CDR2 SNTAGT. The chain's CDR3 is CASSEGQGSDGYTF. The CDR3 nucleotides are TGTGCCAGCAGCGAAGGACAGGGGTCTGATGGCTACACCTTC.

This clone was seen once. This rearrangement joins TRBV4-2 to TRBJ2-3, with TRBD1 as a possible D gene (5 bases). CDR1 is LGHNA and CDR2 is YNFKEQ in the germline V gene. The V gene lost 1 base and the J gene lost 4 bases, with 9 bases spanning the gap. This CDR3 spans 14 amino acids. CDR3 in amino acids: CASSQATRADTQYF. CDR3 bases: TGTGCCAGCAGCCAAGCAACCAGGGCAGATACGCAGTATTTT.

The table lists this clone with a count of one. The chain employs TRBV7-5 and TRBJ2-3. TRBV7-5 is an annotated pseudogene. CDR3 size: 16 residues. The CDR3 sequence is CVRSLVPGPSTDTQYF. The DNA for the CDR3 is TGTGTCAGAAGCTTAGTTCCGGGCCCTAGCACAGATACGCAGTATTTT.

The CDR3: CASSQGEQTSRNSPLHF. The DNA for the CDR3 is TGTGCCAGCAGCCAAGGGGAACAGACATCGCGTAATTCACCCCTCCACTTT. V is TRBV4-2 and J is TRBJ1-6; D gene ambiguous. Trimming pared 1 base from V and 6 bases from J, leaving 16 bases between. Germline lookup yields CDR1 LGHNA and CDR2 YNFKEQ. The CDR3 covers 17 residues.

V usage is TRBV10-3 and J usage is TRBJ2-5; D unclear. The CDR3 is made up of 12 amino acids. V lost 4 bases and J 2 bases, leaving 5 bases between the germline ends. Germline assignment: CDR1 ENHRY and CDR2 SYGVKD. The CDR3, as DNA: TGTGCCATCAGTGCCAAGCAAGAGACCCAGTACTTC. Amino acid sequence: CAISAKQETQYF.

V usage is TRBV19 and J usage is TRBJ2-1; D is perhaps TRBD1 (7 bases). The CDR3 spans 16 residues. Between the trimmed V and J ends, which lost 7 bases and 0 bases, there was a span of 16 bases. Germline CDR1 reads LNHDA; CDR2 reads SQIVND (reference sequence). The CDR3: CASTLGGGSSYNEQFF. The CDR3 DNA follows: TGTGCCAGTACCCTCGGAGGGGGCAGCTCCTACAATGAGCAGTTCTTC.

The V call is TRBV20-1, the J call TRBJ1-4; D uncertain. The germline CDR1 and CDR2 sequences are DFQATT and SNEGSKA (reference sequence). This CDR3 region has 11 residues. The ends were cut back, 6 bases at V and 13 bases at J, with 15 bases in the middle. CDR3: CSARTSLGLFF. CDR3 nucleotide sequence: TGCAGTGCGAGGACCTCCTTGGGACTGTTTTTT.

The rearrangement joins TRBV19 to TRBJ1-2, with 7 bases aligning to TRBD1. This CDR3 is 15 amino acids long. J was trimmed by 6 bases and V by 5 bases; bases with no gene match: 12. Germline-derived CDR1 and CDR2 are LNHDA and SQIVND (reference sequence). The CDR3 sequence is CASSPRQGRRDGYTF. The CDR3 DNA reads as TGTGCCAGTAGTCCGCGACAGGGTCGGAGAGATGGCTACACCTTC.

This chain connects TRBV11-3 to TRBJ2-1, with D perhaps matching TRBD1 or TRBD2 (5 bases each). The CDR3 extends over 16 amino acids. In germline, CDR1 is SGHNT, CDR2 YENEEA. The ends were cut back, 6 bases at V and 4 bases at J, with 19 bases in the middle. The CDR3 region has the DNA TGTGCCAGCAGTAGTCACCGGGACCGGCCTTACAATGAGCAGTTCTTC. Encoded protein: CASSSHRDRPYNEQFF.